This section outlines one T cell receptor (beta chain) sequence together with its context. With 5 bases removed from V and 6 bases from J, the gap between germline ends came to 16 bases. Germline V gives CDR1 DFQATT, CDR2 SNEGSKA (reference sequence). The CDR3 spans 14 residues. Random hexamers served to reverse transcribe about 0.45 to 1 ug RNA. It was immunoSEQ multiplex PCR that amplified TCR beta CDR3 across 54 Vbeta and 13 Jbeta. TCRdb fed the immunoSEQ multiplex PCR reads into MiXCR, producing one record per CDR3 protein. The profile shows about 150,000 distinct CDR3 sequences, just over 90% of them singletons. This entry comes from a study of CD8 T cells in Susac syndrome.

The chain couples TRBV20-1 to TRBJ1-4; D is unresolved. The receptor was isolated from a human donor in good health. Sequencing was done on a sample of CD4+ T cells from PBMCs. In DNA, the CDR3 is TGCAGTGCTGCGAAGGGTTCTGGGGATGAAAAACTGTTTTTT. This encodes CSAAKGSGDEKLFF.